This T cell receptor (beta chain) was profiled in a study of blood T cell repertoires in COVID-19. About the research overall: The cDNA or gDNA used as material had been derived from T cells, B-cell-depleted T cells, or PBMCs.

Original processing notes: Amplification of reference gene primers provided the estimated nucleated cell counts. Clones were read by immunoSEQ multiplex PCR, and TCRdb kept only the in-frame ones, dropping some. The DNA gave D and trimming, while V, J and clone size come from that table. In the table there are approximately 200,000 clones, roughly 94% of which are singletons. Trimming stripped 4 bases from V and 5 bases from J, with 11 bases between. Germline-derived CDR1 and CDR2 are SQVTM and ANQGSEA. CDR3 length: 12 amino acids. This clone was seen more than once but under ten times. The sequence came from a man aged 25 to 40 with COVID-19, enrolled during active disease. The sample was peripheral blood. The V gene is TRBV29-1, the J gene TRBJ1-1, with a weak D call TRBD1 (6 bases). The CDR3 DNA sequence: TGCAGCGTTGTAGGGGGTGAGACTGAAGCTTTCTTT. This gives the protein CSVVGGETEAFF.